Below, 16 T cell receptor beta chains from the same sample are listed, as sequenced in a study of blood T cell repertoires in COVID-19. The assay was immunoSEQ multiplex PCR, and TCRdb's table has in-frame clones only and misses some. The sample shows hundreds of thousands of clones, just under 90% of them seen only once. The sequenced sample consisted of PBMCs or T cells enriched from blood (not recorded which). These receptors were obtained from a woman in her twenties or thirties with acute COVID-19.

Of note for this clone: The junction shows a germline mismatch at one end, possibly a read error. The chain has TRBV6-1 and TRBJ2-3; perhaps TRBD2 as D (5 bases). Germline CDR1 and CDR2: MNHNS and SASEGT. The CDR3 sequence is 12 residues long. DNA for the CDR3: TGTGCCAGCAGGGAAGGAGGAGTTACGCAGTATTTT. It codes for CASREGGVTQYF.

As DNA, the CDR3 is TGTGCCAGCAAAGTCGGGACCGGGACTAGCGGGGGGGCTCACAATGAGCAGTTCTTC. Translated: CASKVGTGTSGGAHNEQFF. The V and J genes are TRBV2 and TRBJ2-1, with TRBD2 identical over 16 bases. Unmatched junction bases numbered 14, after V lost 7 bases and J lost 5 bases. Germline CDR1 and CDR2: SNHLY and FYNNEI. CDR3 length: 19 amino acids.

J is TRBJ2-2 and V is TRBV7-9; the D is unclear. The CDR3 covers 14 residues. Germline lookup yields CDR1 SEHNR and CDR2 FQNEAQ (reference sequence). V dropped 3 bases and J dropped 2 bases, with 7 bases sitting between them. The CDR3 nucleotides are TGTGCCAGCAGCTTTCGGAGAAACACCGGGGAGCTGTTTTTT. The encoded protein is CASSFRRNTGELFF.

The chain joins TRBV5-1 to TRBJ2-2, with unresolved D. Trimming left V 0 bases short and J 5 bases short, with 8 bases between. The CDR3 covers 14 residues. From germline, CDR1 is SGHRS and CDR2 YFSETQ. CDR3 bases: TGCGCCAGCAGCTTGGTGGTTGCGACCGGGGAGCTGTTTTTT. Protein: CASSLVVATGELFF.

The chain has TRBV7-2 and TRBJ2-5; TRBD2 matches 9 bases. CDR3 size: 14 residues. Germline V gene lookup returns CDR1 SGHTA and CDR2 FQGNSA. Trimming removed 6 bases from V and 5 bases from J; junction bases left unmatched: 7. The CDR3 region has the DNA TGTGCCAGCAGTCAAAGCGGGGGGAGGGAGACCCAGTACTTC. Encoded protein: CASSQSGGRETQYF.

The rearrangement joins TRBV4-1 to TRBJ2-7; no clear D. Germline CDR1 reads MGHRA; CDR2 reads YSYEKL. The CDR3 consists of 14 residues. V lost 4 bases, J lost 2 bases, and 12 bases lay in between. The CDR3 nucleotides read TGCGCCAGCAGCCCGCCCCAGTACCCCTACGAGCAGTACTTC. Translating it yields CASSPPQYPYEQYF.

The CDR3 DNA reads as TGCGCCAGCAGCCAAGAACCGGGTGGCTACGAGCAGTACTTC. It encodes CASSQEPGGYEQYF. The V and J genes are TRBV4-1 and TRBJ2-7, with unresolved D. Trimming cost V 0 bases and J 3 bases, with 9 bases left between them. Germline CDR1 MGHRA, CDR2 YSYEKL. The CDR3 is made up of 14 amino acids.

The rearrangement joins TRBV11-2 to TRBJ2-1; 8 bases match TRBD2. CDR3 length: 16 residues. Germline V CDR1 and CDR2: SGHAT, FQNNGV. Trimming cost V 1 base and J 5 bases; bases outside gene matches: 7. The CDR3 protein is CASSLVTGLGNNEQFF. CDR3 nucleotides: TGTGCCAGCAGCTTAGTTACGGGACTAGGCAACAATGAGCAGTTCTTC.

This clone was seen only a few times. The rearrangement uses TRBV7-9 and TRBJ1-5, with unresolved D. The CDR3 length is 15 residues. V was cut by 5 bases and J by 0 bases, with 11 bases left in between. Germline CDR1 reads SEHNR; CDR2 reads FQNEAQ (reference sequence). The CDR3 here is CASSAGLNSNQPQHF. DNA of the CDR3: TGTGCCAGCAGCGCCGGACTAAATAGCAATCAGCCCCAGCATTTT.

The genes are TRBV2 and TRBJ2-2; 9 bases fit TRBD1. V lost 2 bases and J lost 3; bases outside the gene matches: 7. The CDR3 is made up of 17 amino acids. CDR1 and CDR2 from the germline V gene are SNHLY and FYNNEI. CDR3 protein: CASSETVTGGDTGELFF. The CDR3 DNA follows: TGTGCCAGCAGTGAAACGGTTACAGGGGGCGACACCGGGGAGCTGTTTTTT.

The gene calls are TRBV7-9 and TRBJ1-1, with TRBD1 matching 8 bases. This CDR3 contains 14 residues. V shed 4 bases, J shed 2 bases, and the junction held 3 bases outside the gene matches. CDR1 and CDR2 (germline): SEHNR, FQNEAQ (reference sequence). The CDR3 protein is CASSYTGGNTEAFF. For the CDR3, the DNA is TGTGCCAGCAGCTACACAGGGGGTAACACTGAAGCTTTCTTT.

The rearrangement links TRBV12-5 to TRBJ2-3, with D perhaps TRBD2 (5 bases). The CDR3 is made up of 15 amino acids. V was trimmed by 1 base and J by 0 bases, leaving 8 bases between them. Germline CDR1 reads LGHNT; CDR2 reads FRNRAP. The CDR3 DNA sequence: TGTGCTAGTGGTTTGGGCGGGCCTAGCACAGATACGCAGTATTTT. This translates into CASGLGGPSTDTQYF.

J is TRBJ1-5 and V is TRBV30; D perhaps matches TRBD1 (6 bases). CDR1 is GTSNPN, CDR2 SVGIG, per germline (reference sequence). The CDR3 has 15 amino acids. V shed 3 bases and J shed 7 bases, with 19 bases lying between them. The CDR3 region is CAWRAALGARQPQHF. CDR3 coding DNA: TGTGCCTGGAGGGCCGCCCTGGGGGCTAGGCAGCCCCAGCATTTT.

The V call is TRBV2, the J call TRBJ2-5; D gene unclear. Looked up from germline, CDR1 is SNHLY and CDR2 is FYNNEI. This CDR3 has 15 residues. The V end lost 6 bases, the J end lost 1 base, and 15 bases lay between the germline ends. The CDR3 reads CASSLRTIIQETQYF. The CDR3 DNA reads TGTGCCAGCAGCCTACGAACCATTATCCAAGAGACCCAGTACTTC.

In its sample, this clone was seen a few times. The rearrangement uses TRBV27 and TRBJ1-1; D is perhaps TRBD1 (6 bases). The V end lost 6 bases, the J end lost 4 bases, and 21 bases lay between the germline ends. CDR1 is MNHEY and CDR2 is SMNVEV in the germline V gene (reference sequence). The CDR3 is 16 amino acids. This CDR3 reads CASRPNRVLAGTEAFF. The DNA of the CDR3 is TGTGCCAGCAGACCGAACAGGGTTTTAGCTGGCACTGAAGCTTTCTTT.

This chain links TRBV6-5 with TRBJ1-3; maybe TRBD1 (6 bases). The germline gives CDR1 MNHEY, CDR2 SVGAGI. The length of the CDR3 is 13 residues. Trimming left V 6 bases short and J 7 bases short, with 13 bases between. This CDR3 reads CASRRNRENTIYF. Here the CDR3 DNA reads TGTGCCAGCAGAAGAAACAGGGAGAACACCATATATTTT.